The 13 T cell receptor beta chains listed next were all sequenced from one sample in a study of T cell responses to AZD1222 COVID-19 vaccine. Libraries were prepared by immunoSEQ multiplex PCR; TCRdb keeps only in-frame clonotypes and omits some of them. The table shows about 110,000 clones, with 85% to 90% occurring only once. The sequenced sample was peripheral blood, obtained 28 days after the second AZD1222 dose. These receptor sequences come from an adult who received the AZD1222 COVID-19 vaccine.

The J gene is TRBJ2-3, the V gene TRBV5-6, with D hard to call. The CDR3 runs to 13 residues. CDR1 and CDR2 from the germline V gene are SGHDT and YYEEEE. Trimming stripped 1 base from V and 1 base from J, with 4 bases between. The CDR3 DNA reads TGTGCCAGCAGCTTGACTGGCACAGATACGCAGTATTTT. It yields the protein CASSLTGTDTQYF.

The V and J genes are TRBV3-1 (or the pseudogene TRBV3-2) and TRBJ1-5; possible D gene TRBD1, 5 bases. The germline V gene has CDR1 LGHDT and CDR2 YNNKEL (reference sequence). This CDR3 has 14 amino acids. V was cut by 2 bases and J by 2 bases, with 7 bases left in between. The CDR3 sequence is CASSQRGGNQPQHF. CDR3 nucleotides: TGTGCCAGCAGCCAACGGGGGGGCAATCAGCCCCAGCATTTT.

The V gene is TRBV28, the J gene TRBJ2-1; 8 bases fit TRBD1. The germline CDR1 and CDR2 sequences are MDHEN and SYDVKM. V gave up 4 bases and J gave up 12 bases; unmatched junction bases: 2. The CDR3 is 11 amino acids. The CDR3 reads CASSWGQAQFF. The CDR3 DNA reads TGTGCCAGCAGTTGGGGACAGGCGCAGTTCTTC.

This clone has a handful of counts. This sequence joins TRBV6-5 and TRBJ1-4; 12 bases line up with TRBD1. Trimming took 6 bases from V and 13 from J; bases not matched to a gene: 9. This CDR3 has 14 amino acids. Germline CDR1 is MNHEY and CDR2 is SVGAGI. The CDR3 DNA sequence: TGTGCCAGCAGCTCCGGGACAGGGGGCAGGAGACTGTTTTTT. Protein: CASSSGTGGRRLFF.

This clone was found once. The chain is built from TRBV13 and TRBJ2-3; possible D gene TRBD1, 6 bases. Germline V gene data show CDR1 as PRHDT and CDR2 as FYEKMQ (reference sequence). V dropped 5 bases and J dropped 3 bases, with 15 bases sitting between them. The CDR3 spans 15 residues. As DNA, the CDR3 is TGTGCCAGCAGCCATGGTCAGGGGCGGACAGATACGCAGTATTTT. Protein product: CASSHGQGRTDTQYF.

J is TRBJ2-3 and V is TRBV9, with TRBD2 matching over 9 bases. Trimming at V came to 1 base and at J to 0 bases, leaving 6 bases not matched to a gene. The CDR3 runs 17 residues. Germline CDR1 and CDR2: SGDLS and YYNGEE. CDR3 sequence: CASSVWAGGGSTDTQYF. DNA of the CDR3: TGTGCCAGCAGCGTATGGGCGGGAGGGGGTAGCACAGATACGCAGTATTTT.

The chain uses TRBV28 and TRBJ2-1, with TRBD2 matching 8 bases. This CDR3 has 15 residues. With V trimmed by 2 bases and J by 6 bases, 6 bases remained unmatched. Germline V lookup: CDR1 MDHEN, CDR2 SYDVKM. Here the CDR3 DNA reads TGTGCCAGCAGTTTACCAGCGGGAGAGGGCAATGAGCAGTTCTTC. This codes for CASSLPAGEGNEQFF.

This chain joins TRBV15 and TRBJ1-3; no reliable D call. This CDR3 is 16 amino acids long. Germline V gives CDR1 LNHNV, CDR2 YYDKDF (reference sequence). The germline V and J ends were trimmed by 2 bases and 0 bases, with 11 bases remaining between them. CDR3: CATSRSIIGSGNTIYF. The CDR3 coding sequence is TGTGCCACCAGCAGATCAATCATTGGCTCTGGAAACACCATATATTTT.

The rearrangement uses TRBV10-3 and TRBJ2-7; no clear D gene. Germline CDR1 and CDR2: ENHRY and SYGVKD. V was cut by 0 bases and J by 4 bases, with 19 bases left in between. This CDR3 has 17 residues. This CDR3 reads CAISESGRQTSIYEQYF. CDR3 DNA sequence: TGTGCCATCAGTGAGTCCGGTCGTCAGACATCTATTTACGAGCAGTACTTC.

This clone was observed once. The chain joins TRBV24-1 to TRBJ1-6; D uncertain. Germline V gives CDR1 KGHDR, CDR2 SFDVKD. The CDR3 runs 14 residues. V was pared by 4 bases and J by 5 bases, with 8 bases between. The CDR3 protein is CATSERWDNSPLHF. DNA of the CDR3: TGTGCCACCAGTGAAAGGTGGGATAATTCACCCCTCCACTTT.

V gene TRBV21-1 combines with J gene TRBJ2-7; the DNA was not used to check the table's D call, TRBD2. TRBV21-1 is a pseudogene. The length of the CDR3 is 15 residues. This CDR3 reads CASRRGSGEAYEQYF. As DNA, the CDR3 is TGTGCCAGCAGAAGAGGCAGCGGGGAGGCCTACGAGCAGTACTTC.

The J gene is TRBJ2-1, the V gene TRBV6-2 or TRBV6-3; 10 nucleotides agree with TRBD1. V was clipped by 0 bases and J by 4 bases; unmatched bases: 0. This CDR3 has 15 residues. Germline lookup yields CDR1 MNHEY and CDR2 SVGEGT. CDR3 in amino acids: CASSYSGQGYNEQFF. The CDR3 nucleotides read TGTGCCAGCAGTTACTCGGGACAGGGGTACAATGAGCAGTTCTTC.

Written as DNA, the CDR3 is TGTGCCAGCAGCCCTAGCGGAAGTTACGAGCAGTACTTC. Protein sequence: CASSPSGSYEQYF. V is TRBV7-3 and J is TRBJ2-7; TRBD2 matches 7 bases. There are 13 residues in the CDR3. Germline V CDR1 and CDR2: SGHTA, FQGTGA. The V gene end was trimmed by 5 bases and the J gene end by 4 bases; junction bases not matched to a gene: 5.